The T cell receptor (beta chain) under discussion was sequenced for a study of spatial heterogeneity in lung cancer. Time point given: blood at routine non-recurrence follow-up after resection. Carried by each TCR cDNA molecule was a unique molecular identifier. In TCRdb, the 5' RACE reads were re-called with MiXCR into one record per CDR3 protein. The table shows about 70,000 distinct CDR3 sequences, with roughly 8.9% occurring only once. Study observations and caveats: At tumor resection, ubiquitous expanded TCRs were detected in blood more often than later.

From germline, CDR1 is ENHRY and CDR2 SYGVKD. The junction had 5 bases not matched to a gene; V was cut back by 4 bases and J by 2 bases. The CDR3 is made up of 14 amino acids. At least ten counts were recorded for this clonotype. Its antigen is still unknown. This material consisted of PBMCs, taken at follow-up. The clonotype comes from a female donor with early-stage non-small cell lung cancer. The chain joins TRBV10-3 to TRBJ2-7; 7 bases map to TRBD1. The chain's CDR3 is CAISADREAYEQYF. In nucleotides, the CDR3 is TGTGCCATCAGTGCTGACAGGGAAGCCTACGAGCAGTACTTC.